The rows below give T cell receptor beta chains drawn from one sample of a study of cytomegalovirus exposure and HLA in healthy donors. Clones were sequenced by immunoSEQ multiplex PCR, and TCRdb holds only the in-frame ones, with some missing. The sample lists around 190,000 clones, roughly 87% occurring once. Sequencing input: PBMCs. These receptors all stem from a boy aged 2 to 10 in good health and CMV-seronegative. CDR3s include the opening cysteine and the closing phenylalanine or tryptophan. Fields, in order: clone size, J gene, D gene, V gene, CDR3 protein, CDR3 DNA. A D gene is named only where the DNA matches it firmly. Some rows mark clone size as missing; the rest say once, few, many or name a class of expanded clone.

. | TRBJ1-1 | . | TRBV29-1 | CSVERRFRAEAFF | TGCAGCGTTGAAAGAAGGTTTCGGGCTGAAGCTTTCTTT
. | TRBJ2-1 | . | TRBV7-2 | CASSPVAGSYNEQFF | TGTGCCAGCAGCCCTGTTGCGGGGTCCTACAATGAGCAGTTCTTC
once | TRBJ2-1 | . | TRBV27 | CASSLIGAGAYNEQFF | TGTGCCAGCAGTTTAATAGGGGCAGGGGCCTACAATGAGCAGTTCTTC
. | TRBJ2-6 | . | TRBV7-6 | CASSPRAGGSSGANVLTF | TGTGCCAGCAGCCCCCGGGCCGGAGGGAGCTCTGGGGCCAACGTCCTGACCTTC
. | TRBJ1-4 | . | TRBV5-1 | CASTLGNWSRLEKLFF | TGCGCCAGCACCTTGGGGAACTGGAGTCGGCTCGAAAAACTGTTTTTT
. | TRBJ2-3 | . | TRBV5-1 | CASSPLATDTQYF | TGCGCCAGCAGCCCCCTGGCCACAGATACGCAGTATTTT
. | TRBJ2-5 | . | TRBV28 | CASSRGREETQYF | TGTGCCAGCAGTCGCGGCCGGGAGGAGACCCAGTACTTC
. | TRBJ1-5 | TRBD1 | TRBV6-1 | CASSARDRDNQPQHF | TGTGCCAGCAGTGCCCGGGACAGGGACAATCAGCCCCAGCATTTT
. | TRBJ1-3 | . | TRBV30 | CAWTPGEGDSGNTIYF | TGTGCCTGGACCCCGGGGGAGGGCGACTCCGGAAACACCATATATTTT
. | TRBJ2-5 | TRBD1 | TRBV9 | CASSEGQRETQYF | TGTGCCAGCAGCGAGGGACAGAGGGAGACCCAGTACTTC
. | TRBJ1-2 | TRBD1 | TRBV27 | CASSRGTALYGYTF | TGTGCCAGCAGTCGGGGGACAGCGCTCTATGGCTACACCTTC
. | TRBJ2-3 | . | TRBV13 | CASTPSAGTDTQYF | TGTGCCAGCACCCCTAGCGCCGGCACAGATACGCAGTATTTT